Each of the 20 T cell receptor beta chains below was sequenced from the same sample in a study of shared clonotypes between healthy human individuals. TCRdb's copy holds only in-frame clones and misses some; the assay was immunoSEQ multiplex PCR. The sample has roughly 550,000 clones; around 95% are singletons. Terminally differentiated effector memory CD45RA+ cells were excluded from the naive CD8 cells, which were CD45RO-negative and positively selected for CCR7. Sequencing was done on a sample of naive CD8+ T cells sorted from blood. The receptors originated from a woman under 40 in good health.

The chain carries TRBV9 and TRBJ2-6; D is perhaps TRBD1 (6 bases). Trimming took 5 bases from V and 2 from J, leaving 8 bases between them. Germline V gene lookup returns CDR1 SGDLS and CDR2 YYNGEE. The CDR3 length is 14 residues. The CDR3 is CASSTGTGANVLTF. CDR3 coding DNA: TGTGCCAGCAGTACAGGGACTGGGGCCAACGTCCTGACTTTC.

The V gene is TRBV5-6, the J gene TRBJ2-3, with 13 bases lining up with TRBD2. Trimming cost V 5 bases and J 6 bases; bases outside gene matches: 9. Looked up from germline, CDR1 is SGHDT and CDR2 is YYEEEE. This CDR3 has 16 amino acids. Written as DNA, the CDR3 is TGTGCCAGCAGTCTGACTAGCGGGAGGAACGGGGATACGCAGTATTTT. As protein: CASSLTSGRNGDTQYF.

CDR3 sequence reads: CASSLATATYEQYF. CDR3 nucleotide sequence: TGTGCCAGCAGCTTAGCGACGGCCACCTACGAGCAGTACTTC. This sequence joins TRBV7-9 and TRBJ2-5; D unresolved. Gene TRBJ2-7 matches the end of the DNA better, so the J call may be wrong. The germline CDR1 and CDR2 sequences are SEHNR and FQNEAQ (reference sequence). The CDR3 totals 14 residues.

This clone was picked up one time. This chain joins TRBV9 and TRBJ1-5; weak D call: TRBD1 (6 bases). Trimming removed 3 bases at V and 6 bases at J, with 13 bases between. This CDR3 is 14 amino acids long. CDR1 is SGDLS, CDR2 YYNGEE, per germline. The CDR3 sequence: CASSEGGGLQPQHF. The CDR3, as DNA: TGTGCCAGCAGCGAGGGAGGGGGGCTTCAGCCCCAGCATTTT.

The chain has TRBV19 and TRBJ2-3; the match to TRBD2 covers 11 bases. This CDR3 contains 16 residues. Germline lookup yields CDR1 LNHDA and CDR2 SQIVND (reference sequence). V lost 4 bases and J lost 6; bases outside the gene matches: 9. CDR3 residues: CASSSRLAGQGDTQYF. The CDR3 DNA reads TGTGCCAGTAGTAGCCGACTAGCGGGACAAGGGGATACGCAGTATTTT.

The chain links TRBV19 to TRBJ2-7, with 8 positions matching TRBD2. Germline CDR1 reads LNHDA; CDR2 reads SQIVND (reference sequence). The trim removed 5 bases at V and 6 bases at J, leaving 18 bases unmatched. The CDR3 loop spans 17 amino acids. The DNA for the CDR3 is TGTGCCAGTAGTTCCATGTCTAGAAGGGCGGGAGGTTCCGAGCAGTACTTC. The encoded protein is CASSSMSRRAGGSEQYF.

V gene TRBV19 combines with J gene TRBJ2-1; 11 nucleotides agree with TRBD2. CDR3 size: 16 residues. Trimming took 6 bases from V and 5 from J; bases not matched to a gene: 9. CDR1 and CDR2 from the germline V gene are LNHDA and SQIVND (reference sequence). The CDR3 sequence is CASRPAGTSGNNEQFF. The CDR3 nucleotides are TGTGCCAGTAGACCCGCCGGGACTAGCGGAAACAATGAGCAGTTCTTC.

This chain uses TRBV19 with TRBJ2-5, with 10 positions matching TRBD2. The DNA end is a closer match to TRBJ2-7, so the J assignment may be wrong. CDR3 length: 18 amino acids. Germline V CDR1 and CDR2: LNHDA, SQIVND (reference sequence). This CDR3 reads CASSAIPPGEAGGAEQYF. The CDR3 bases are TGTGCCAGTAGTGCTATTCCGCCGGGAGAAGCGGGAGGGGCCGAGCAGTACTTC.

The chain couples TRBV29-1 to TRBJ2-7; D may be TRBD2 (5 bases). CDR1 and CDR2 (germline): SQVTM, ANQGSEA. The germline V and J ends were trimmed by 7 bases and 3 bases, with 13 bases remaining between them. This CDR3 is built from 12 residues. The DNA for the CDR3 is TGCAGCGCGACTAAAAAAGGCTACGAGCAGTACTTC. This translates into CSATKKGYEQYF.

In the case of this clone: Other DNA variants within this sample encode the same CDR3. V is TRBV6-6 and J is TRBJ2-7; D may be TRBD1 or TRBD2 (5 bases each). The CDR3 is made up of 14 amino acids. With 2 bases removed from V and 2 bases from J, the gap between germline ends came to 10 bases. Germline CDR1 and CDR2: MNHNY and SVGAGI (reference sequence). The CDR3 loop reads CASSYAGTAYEQYF. The CDR3 nucleotides are TGTGCCAGCAGTTACGCAGGGACGGCCTACGAGCAGTACTTC.

The rearrangement uses TRBV2 and TRBJ1-5; no firm D call. V lost 6 bases to trimming and J lost 4 bases, with 10 bases between them. The germline V gene has CDR1 SNHLY and CDR2 FYNNEI. The CDR3 is 13 amino acids. The CDR3 is CASSSGTNQPQHF. The CDR3 bases are TGTGCCAGCAGCTCAGGTACAAATCAGCCCCAGCATTTT.

This clone came up a few times. This chain joins TRBV6-1 and TRBJ2-5; D not resolved. V was clipped by 1 base and J by 4 bases, with 10 bases between them. CDR1 and CDR2 from the germline V gene are MNHNS and SASEGT. The CDR3 extends over 14 amino acids. CDR3 sequence: CASSEEEGRETQYF. The CDR3, as DNA: TGTGCCAGCAGTGAAGAGGAAGGGCGAGAGACCCAGTACTTC.

The CDR3 is CASSVWRGSQPQHF. The CDR3 DNA follows: TGTGCCAGTAGTGTTTGGAGGGGCAGTCAGCCCCAGCATTTT. The chain recombines TRBV19 with TRBJ1-5; maybe TRBD1 (5 bases). V lost 5 bases and J 6 bases, leaving 14 bases between the germline ends. Germline CDR1 is LNHDA and CDR2 is SQIVND (reference sequence). The CDR3 has 14 amino acids. The whole variable domain, remainder taken from reference TRBV19 and TRBJ1-5, is DGGITQSPKYLFRKEGQNVTLSCEQNLNHDAMYWYRQDPGQGLRLIYYSQIVNDFQKGDIAEGYSVSREKKESFPLTVTSAQKNPTAFYLCASSVWRGSQPQHFGDGTRLSIL.

Note on this clone: Additional DNA sequences in this sample encode the identical CDR3. The chain employs TRBV4-1 and TRBJ1-5; D unresolved. The CDR3 consists of 14 residues. The germline V gene has CDR1 MGHRA and CDR2 YSYEKL. The V end lost 1 base, the J end lost 1 base, and 5 bases lay between the germline ends. CDR3 in amino acids: CASSQGVSNQPQHF. In DNA form, the CDR3 reads TGCGCCAGCAGCCAAGGGGTCAGCAATCAGCCCCAGCATTTT.

This clone was detected only a few times. The gene calls are TRBV28 and TRBJ1-1; possibly TRBD1 for D (5 bases). The V end was cut by 2 bases, the J end by 10 bases, with 8 bases between. Germline-derived CDR1 and CDR2 are MDHEN and SYDVKM. CDR3 length: 11 amino acids. CDR3 DNA sequence: TGTGCCAGCAGTTTAATGGGGGGAGCTTTCTTT. This encodes CASSLMGGAFF.

The V gene is TRBV6-1, the J gene TRBJ2-7; D gene unclear. Germline V gene sequence: CDR1 MNHNS, CDR2 SASEGT. The ends were cut back, 3 bases at V and 3 bases at J, with 12 bases in the middle. This CDR3 comprises 14 residues. Written as DNA, the CDR3 is TGTGCCAGCAGTGATGGCCTCCGTGGCTACGAGCAGTACTTC. This translates into CASSDGLRGYEQYF.

The chain couples TRBV19 to TRBJ1-1; the D gene is possibly TRBD1 (6 bases). The germline CDR1 and CDR2 sequences are LNHDA and SQIVND (reference sequence). The CDR3 is made up of 15 amino acids. Trimming left V 7 bases short and J 2 bases short, with 17 bases between. The CDR3 nucleotides are TGTGCCAGTAAATTGGGCCCCGGGGGCAACACTGAAGCTTTCTTT. Its translation: CASKLGPGGNTEAFF.

The chain employs TRBV11-2 and TRBJ2-1; 8 nucleotides agree with TRBD2. Germline V gene lookup returns CDR1 SGHAT and CDR2 FQNNGV. The CDR3 is 17 residues long. Trimming removed 1 base from V and 0 bases from J; junction bases left unmatched: 5. The CDR3 bases are TGTGCCAGCAGCTTAGGTCCGGGAGGGCCCTCCTACAATGAGCAGTTCTTC. Amino acids: CASSLGPGGPSYNEQFF.

This chain links TRBV7-9 with TRBJ2-7; D unclear. CDR3 length: 14 amino acids. V lost 3 bases and J lost 3, with 12 bases in between. Germline V gene sequence: CDR1 SEHNR, CDR2 FQNEAQ (reference sequence). As DNA, the CDR3 is TGTGCCAGCAGCTTCCCGGGCGGAAACTACGAGCAGTACTTC. Protein: CASSFPGGNYEQYF.

The rearrangement joins TRBV9 to TRBJ2-7, with D unresolved. V lost 2 bases to trimming and J lost 1 base, with 13 bases between them. Germline V gene lookup returns CDR1 SGDLS and CDR2 YYNGEE. This CDR3 region has 15 residues. CDR3 nucleotides: TGTGCCAGCAGCGTGAGCTATTCGGGTTCCTACGAGCAGTACTTC. Protein product: CASSVSYSGSYEQYF.